One and the same sample provided the 6 T cell receptor beta chains below, sequenced in a study of T-cell reconstitution after alpha-beta-depleted transplantation in children (dated by TCRdb to the mid-2010s). The library was generated by PCR. TCRdb records Illumina HiSeq 2500 as the sequencer. TCR libraries were prepared with molecular barcoding, using unique molecular identifiers to normalize TCRbeta repertoire quantification. In-frame beta chains were kept once TCRdb had trimmed the public reads at Q25 with fastp and called clones with MiXCR. Each entry merges the rows of one CDR3 protein and shows their most common DNA and genes. This sample is represented by around 700,000 distinct CDR3 sequences; 10% to 15% of them were singletons. The top ten clonotypes cover around 0.79% of the sample. What the treatment or condition label conveys for this sample: allogeneic hematopoietic cell transplantation with graft depleted of TCRalphabeta T cells and CD19 B cells.

The sample consisted of PBMCs, taken before TCRalphabeta/CD19-depleted stem cell transplant. Receptors originate from a girl aged 2-10 years with congenital amegakaryocytic thrombocytopenia, due to receive a stem cell transplant.

The chain has TRBV12-3 or TRBV12-4 and TRBJ2-7; D tentatively fits TRBD1 or TRBD2 (5 bases each). This CDR3 has 13 amino acids. The ends were cut back, 7 bases at V and 2 bases at J, with 12 bases in the middle. CDR3 bases: TGTGCCAGCAAATGGGGGAAAACCTACGAGCAGTACTTC. It encodes CASKWGKTYEQYF.

The V gene is TRBV12-3 or TRBV12-4, the J gene TRBJ2-1; D not resolved. The CDR3 extends over 16 amino acids. The V end was cut by 6 bases, the J end by 8 bases, with 23 bases between. The CDR3 region is CASSHRPVLPVDEQFF. The DNA for the CDR3 is TGTGCCAGCAGCCACAGACCGGTCCTACCCGTGGATGAGCAGTTCTTC.

The sample holds a few counts of this clonotype. The chain links TRBV7-3 to TRBJ2-7, with 9 positions matching TRBD1. Germline-derived CDR1 and CDR2 are SGHTA and FQGTGA. The junction had 7 bases not matched to a gene; V was cut back by 4 bases and J by 0 bases. The CDR3 sequence is 16 residues long. CDR3 DNA: TGTGCCAGCAGCTCTACGGACAGGGGAAGCTCCTACGAGCAGTACTTC. Translating it yields CASSSTDRGSSYEQYF.

This clonotype turned up a few times. J is TRBJ1-1 and V is TRBV5-1, with D possibly TRBD1 on 6 matching bases. The V and J ends lost 0 bases and 1 base respectively, with 10 bases between them. This CDR3 has 15 residues. Germline V CDR1 and CDR2: SGHRS, YFSETQ. CDR3 sequence (DNA): TGCGCCAGCAGCTTGGATCCCAGGGGGAACACTGAAGCTTTCTTT. Translating gives CASSLDPRGNTEAFF.

The chain recombines TRBV6-1 with TRBJ1-5; maybe TRBD1 (6 bases). Germline V lookup: CDR1 MNHNS, CDR2 SASEGT. The CDR3 length is 14 residues. V lost 2 bases to trimming and J lost 7 bases, with 12 bases between them. CDR3 amino acids: CASSEQGPRQPQHF. CDR3 sequence (DNA): TGTGCCAGCAGTGAACAGGGGCCAAGACAGCCCCAGCATTTT.

This clonotype was counted at least ten times. The chain employs TRBV12-3 or TRBV12-4 and TRBJ2-7, with 8 bases identical to TRBD1. V shed 2 bases, J shed 3 bases, and the junction held 3 bases outside the gene matches. The CDR3 runs 14 residues. The DNA for the CDR3 is TGTGCCAGCAGTTTACAGGGACAGGACTACGAGCAGTACTTC. Protein product: CASSLQGQDYEQYF.